This TCR beta chain was identified during a study of T cells after yellow fever vaccination. Study-level findings and limits: Subsequent booster samples again held most clones from primary vaccination (96% CD4, approximately 85% CD8).

A few counts support this clonotype. Antigen specificity is unknown. 5'RACE template switching added a universal primer site and UMIs to TCR cDNA. TCRdb re-called the 5' RACE reads with MiXCR, one entry per CDR3 protein. This sample carries nearly 350,000 distinct CDR3 sequences, about 8.3% of them seen once, and the ten largest clones take around 17%. This TCR was recovered from a man aged 18 to 29 who received the YFV17D yellow fever vaccine. The sample was PBMCs, taken more than 35 days after the first yellow fever vaccination.

The CDR3 reads CASSFAGDNEQFF. The CDR3 nucleotides are TGTGCCAGCAGCTTTGCGGGGGACAATGAGCAGTTCTTC. V is TRBV7-3 and J is TRBJ2-1; 7 nucleotides match TRBD2. Germline V gene data show CDR1 as SGHTA and CDR2 as FQGTGA. With 3 bases clipped from V and 5 bases from J, the junction kept 1 base outside the gene matches. This CDR3 contains 13 residues.